This T cell receptor beta chain was captured in a study of blood T cell repertoires in COVID-19. Authors' analysis steps: Reference gene primer amplification yielded estimated nucleated cell counts. Some clones are missing from TCRdb's copy, which holds only in-frame ones; the method was immunoSEQ multiplex PCR. V, J and clone size were drawn from that table, and D and trimming were deduced from the DNA. The table shows 200,000 to 250,000 clones, with 88% occurring only once. Individuals drawn from 24 US areas were roughly 18 to 89 years old. Assignments of participants to cohorts depended upon their own reported clinical history. For recovered donors of Cohort 3, there were two negative PCRs, clearance, or symptom resolution. V shed 3 bases and J 5 bases; nucleotides not matched to a gene: 6. The CDR3 spans 14 residues. CDR1 and CDR2 (germline): LGHNA, YNFKEQ.

The chain recombines TRBV4-2 with TRBJ2-5; 7 nucleotides match TRBD2. The sequence came from a woman aged 25 to 45 who had recovered from COVID-19. Sequencing used PBMCs or T cells enriched from blood (not recorded which). The CDR3 bases are TGTGCCAGCAGCCAGACTAGCTGGGCCGAGACCCAGTACTTC. Encoded protein: CASSQTSWAETQYF.